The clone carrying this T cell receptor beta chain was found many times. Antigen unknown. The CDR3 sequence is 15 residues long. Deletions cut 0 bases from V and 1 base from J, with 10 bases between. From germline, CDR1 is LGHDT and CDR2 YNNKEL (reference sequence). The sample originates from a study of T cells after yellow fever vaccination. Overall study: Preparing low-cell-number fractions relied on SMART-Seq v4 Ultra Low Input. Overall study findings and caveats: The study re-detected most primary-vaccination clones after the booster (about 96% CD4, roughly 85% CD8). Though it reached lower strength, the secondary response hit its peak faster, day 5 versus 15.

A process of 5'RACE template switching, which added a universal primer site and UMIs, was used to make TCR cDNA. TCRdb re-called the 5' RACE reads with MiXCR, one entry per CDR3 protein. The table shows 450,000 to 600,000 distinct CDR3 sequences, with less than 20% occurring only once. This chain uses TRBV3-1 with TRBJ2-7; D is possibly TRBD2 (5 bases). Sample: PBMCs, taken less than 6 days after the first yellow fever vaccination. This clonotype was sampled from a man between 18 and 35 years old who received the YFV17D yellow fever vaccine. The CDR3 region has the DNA TGTGCCAGCAGCCAAGATGGGAGCAGTTCCTACGAGCAGTACTTC. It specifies CASSQDGSSSYEQYF.